The entry below describes one T cell receptor (beta chain). Per the original methods: Reference gene primer amplification gave nucleated cell count estimates. Sequencing was performed with immunoSEQ multiplex PCR; in TCRdb, only in-frame clones are kept and a portion is missing. For V, J and clone size, that table is used; D and trimming come from the DNA. This sample has 200,000 to 250,000 clones, with roughly four fifths found just once. This sample is part of a study of blood T cell repertoires in COVID-19. Study as a whole: Both acute and convalescent COVID-19 samples were obtained from the United States, Italy and Spain. PBMCs, B-cell-depleted T cells, or T cells provided the cDNA or gDNA that made up the material.

The length of the CDR3 is 15 residues. Germline CDR1 MNHEY, CDR2 SVGEGT. V was clipped by 6 bases and J by 4 bases; unmatched bases: 11. Input material: peripheral blood. The receptor's source is a woman younger than 30 with acute or convalescent COVID-19. This chain links TRBV6-2 or TRBV6-3 with TRBJ1-2; 7 bases line up with TRBD1. CDR3 protein: CASSPVRTGTYGYTF. CDR3 DNA: TGTGCCAGCAGCCCCGTCCGGACAGGAACCTATGGCTACACCTTC.